A single sample gave rise to the 15 T cell receptor beta chains below, sequenced in a study of identical twins. One entry per CDR3 protein, called by TCRdb with MiXCR from the 5' RACE reads. Here the sample spans about 200,000 distinct CDR3 sequences, 6% to 7% being singletons. These sequences were also reported in another study, on T cells expressing NK-cell markers.

The sample taken for sequencing was CD8+ T cells sorted from blood. The origin of the receptors is a woman aged 18-29 years in good health.

This clonotype turned up a few times. V usage is TRBV27 and J usage is TRBJ1-2, with a weak D call TRBD1 (6 bases). The V end was cut by 0 bases, the J end by 7 bases, with 9 bases between. Germline CDR1 and CDR2: MNHEY and SMNVEV (reference sequence). This CDR3 is 13 amino acids long. Here the CDR3 reads CASSLSQQGGYTF. The CDR3, as DNA: TGTGCCAGCAGTTTATCGCAACAGGGTGGCTACACCTTC.

This clonotype was recorded a few times. The chain combines TRBV7-9 with TRBJ2-7; TRBD2 might be the D (6 bases). Germline lookup yields CDR1 SEHNR and CDR2 FQNEAQ (reference sequence). The CDR3 runs 14 residues. The V end lost 5 bases, the J end lost 5 bases, and 16 bases lay between the germline ends. The DNA for the CDR3 is TGTGCCAGCAGCCCTCCCATAGGAGGGCACGAGCAGTACTTC. Encoded protein: CASSPPIGGHEQYF.

The rearrangement uses TRBV9 and TRBJ1-4; D is perhaps TRBD1 (6 bases). Germline values: CDR1 SGDLS, CDR2 YYNGEE. The length of the CDR3 is 14 residues. Trimming pared 5 bases from V and 3 bases from J, leaving 11 bases between. The CDR3 DNA reads TGTGCCAGCAGTTCCCAGGGGCCTAATGAAAAACTGTTTTTT. Its protein is CASSSQGPNEKLFF.

This clonotype was counted many times. The V call is TRBV7-9, the J call TRBJ2-2, with D perhaps matching TRBD1 or TRBD2 (5 bases each). V gave up 5 bases and J gave up 1 base, with 14 bases separating them. The CDR3 is made up of 16 amino acids. Germline assignment: CDR1 SEHNR and CDR2 FQNEAQ (reference sequence). CDR3 bases: TGTGCCAGCAGCACTATGGGACCACTGAACACCGGGGAGCTGTTTTTT. Translated, it gives CASSTMGPLNTGELFF. The whole variable domain, filled in from reference TRBV7-9 and TRBJ2-2, reads DTGVSQNPRHKITKRGQNVTFRCDPISEHNRLYWYRQTLGQGPEFLTYFQNEAQLEKSRLLSDRFSAERPKGSFSTLEIQRTEQGDSAMYLCASSTMGPLNTGELFFGEGSRLTVL.

The gene calls are TRBV7-6 and TRBJ2-3; D is undetermined. Germline CDR1 is SGHVS and CDR2 is FNYEAQ. The V end was cut by 5 bases, the J end by 0 bases, with 9 bases between. CDR3 length: 14 amino acids. Here the CDR3 DNA reads TGTGCCAGCAGCCCATACCAGAGCACAGATACGCAGTATTTT. It specifies CASSPYQSTDTQYF.

This clonotype has ten or more counts. The chain employs TRBV7-2 and TRBJ2-7; D possibly corresponds to TRBD2 (6 bases). V was trimmed by 0 bases and J by 6 bases, leaving 12 bases between them. Germline CDR1 is SGHTA and CDR2 is FQGNSA. CDR3 length: 14 residues. In DNA form, the CDR3 reads TGTGCCAGCAGCTTAGCGGACTATTTTCCCGAGCAGTACTTC. This gives the protein CASSLADYFPEQYF.

The chain employs TRBV20-1 and TRBJ2-3; tentatively, D is TRBD2 (6 bases). CDR1 and CDR2 from the germline V gene are DFQATT and SNEGSKA (reference sequence). V was pared by 5 bases and J by 0 bases, with 18 bases between. This CDR3 is built from 16 residues. This chain's CDR3 is CSASRIRETSTDTQYF. The CDR3 DNA follows: TGCAGTGCTTCGCGTATACGGGAGACTAGCACAGATACGCAGTATTTT.

CDR3 region: CASSARVHNEQFF. In DNA form, the CDR3 reads TGTGCCAGCAGCGCCCGGGTCCACAATGAGCAGTTCTTC. This chain uses TRBV6-4 with TRBJ2-1; D is ambiguous. CDR3 length equals 13 residues. The germline V gene has CDR1 MRHNA and CDR2 SNTAGT. V was pared by 6 bases and J by 5 bases, with 11 bases between.

V gene TRBV7-8 combines with J gene TRBJ1-5, with TRBD1 as a possible D gene (5 bases). The CDR3 covers 13 residues. The V gene's germline CDR1 is SGHVS and CDR2 FQNEAQ. V was shortened by 7 bases and J by 6 bases, with 13 bases between the two germline ends. The CDR3 reads CASNRDPSQPQHF. CDR3 coding DNA: TGTGCCAGCAACCGGGACCCAAGTCAGCCCCAGCATTTT.

In its sample, this clonotype was seen many times. The chain carries TRBV5-1 and TRBJ2-7; D unclear. The CDR3 runs to 14 residues. Germline V gives CDR1 SGHRS, CDR2 YFSETQ. The V end lost 1 base, the J end lost 4 bases, and 12 bases lay between the germline ends. CDR3 protein: CASSLLSVGYEQYF. The CDR3 coding sequence is TGCGCCAGCAGCTTGCTTTCGGTAGGGTACGAGCAGTACTTC.

This clonotype was picked up a small number of times. This chain links TRBV6-2 or TRBV6-3 with TRBJ2-2; D unresolved. Trimming left V 4 bases short and J 2 bases short, with 11 bases between. The CDR3 consists of 15 residues. Germline lookup yields CDR1 MNHEY and CDR2 SVGEGT. CDR3 nucleotide sequence: TGTGCCAGCAGTTTAGAACACCTTAACACCGGGGAGCTGTTTTTT. Its translation is CASSLEHLNTGELFF.

This clonotype came up a few times. This rearrangement joins TRBV9 to TRBJ2-5; possibly TRBD2 for D (6 bases). Trimming removed 4 bases from V and 1 base from J, with 17 bases in between. In germline, CDR1 is SGDLS, CDR2 YYNGEE. This CDR3 region has 16 residues. Here the CDR3 reads CASSPRTGTPQETQYF. CDR3 DNA sequence: TGTGCCAGCAGCCCCCGCACCGGGACTCCCCAAGAGACCCAGTACTTC. Full variable domain (rest looked up from reference TRBV9 and TRBJ2-5): DSGVTQTPKHLITATGQRVTLRCSPRSGDLSVYWYQQSLDQGLQFLIQYYNGEERAKGNILERFSAQQFPDLHSELNLSSLELGDSALYFCASSPRTGTPQETQYFGPGTRLLVL.

This clonotype was recorded a few times. The CDR3 coding sequence is TGTGCCAGCAGCTCAACCCAGCCCTACGAGCAGTACTTC. This sequence encodes CASSSTQPYEQYF. The chain recombines TRBV7-9 with TRBJ2-7; D ambiguous. This CDR3 has 13 amino acids. From germline, CDR1 is SEHNR and CDR2 FQNEAQ (reference sequence). The ends were cut back, 4 bases at V and 2 bases at J, with 9 bases in the middle.

This clonotype was detected only a few times. The rearrangement joins TRBV3-1 to TRBJ2-3; D possibly corresponds to TRBD2 (6 bases). Trimming took off 1 base at V and 2 bases at J, with 13 bases between the two ends. Germline V CDR1 and CDR2: LGHDT, YNNKEL (reference sequence). The CDR3 spans 16 residues. The CDR3 DNA follows: TGTGCCAGCAGCCAAGGGAGGGAAACTTACACAGATACGCAGTATTTT. It yields the protein CASSQGRETYTDTQYF.

This clonotype occurred a few times. This chain connects TRBV12-3 or TRBV12-4 to TRBJ1-2; 12 nucleotides align to TRBD1. The trim removed 7 bases at V and 5 bases at J, leaving 14 bases unmatched. This CDR3 has 17 amino acids. CDR3 DNA: TGTGCCAGCAACCAGAATTGGGACAGGGGGCTAGGTTATGGCTACACCTTC. Translating it yields CASNQNWDRGLGYGYTF.